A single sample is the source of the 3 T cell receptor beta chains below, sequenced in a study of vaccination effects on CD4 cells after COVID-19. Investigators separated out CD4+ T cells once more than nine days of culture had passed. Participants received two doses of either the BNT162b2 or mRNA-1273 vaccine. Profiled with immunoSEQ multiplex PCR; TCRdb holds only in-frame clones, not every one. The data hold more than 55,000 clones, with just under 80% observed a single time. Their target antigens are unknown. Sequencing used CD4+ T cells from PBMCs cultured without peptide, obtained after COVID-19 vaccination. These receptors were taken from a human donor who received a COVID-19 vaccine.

The CDR3 is CASSIHRGQSSYNEQFF. In DNA form, the CDR3 reads TGTGCCAGCAGCATTCACAGGGGGCAGAGCTCCTACAATGAGCAGTTCTTC. The chain joins TRBV5-4 to TRBJ2-1, with 9 bases lining up with TRBD1. Germline trimming cut 4 bases from V and 0 bases from J; bases unmatched to any gene: 8. This CDR3 has 17 residues. Looked up from germline, CDR1 is SGHNT and CDR2 is YYREEE (reference sequence).

CDR3 DNA: TGTGCCAGCAGCGGCGGGACAGCCCCTGAAGCTTTCTTT. Translation: CASSGGTAPEAFF. The V and J genes are TRBV9 and TRBJ1-1; 7 bases are shared with TRBD1. The length of the CDR3 is 13 residues. Per germline, CDR1 SGDLS and CDR2 YYNGEE. Losses at the gene ends were 3 bases for V and 6 bases for J; bases not matched to a gene: 5.

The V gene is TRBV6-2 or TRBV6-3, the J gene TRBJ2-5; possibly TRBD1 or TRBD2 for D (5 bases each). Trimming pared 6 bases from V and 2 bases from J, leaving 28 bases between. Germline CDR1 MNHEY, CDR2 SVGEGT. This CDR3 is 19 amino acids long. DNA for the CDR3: TGTGCCAGCAGCCCCCAAGGGCTAGTCAGAGGGGTCCTACAAGAGACCCAGTACTTC. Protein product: CASSPQGLVRGVLQETQYF.